This TCR beta chain was recorded in a study of cytomegalovirus exposure and HLA in healthy donors. Whole-study findings and limits: A later analysis linked a missense variant in DCLRE1C to the trimming of TCR beta V and J genes.

PCR primers comprised 60 Vbeta and 13 Jbeta primers. As handled by the study authors: A later analysis tallied approximately 80 million unique TCR beta chains, around 10 million of them shared. Only in-frame clones appear in the TCRdb table, and some are missing; sequencing was by immunoSEQ multiplex PCR. For V, J and clone size, that table is used; D and trimming come from the DNA. The sample consists of about 130,000 clones, approximately 80% of them appearing once. J gave up 7 bases and V 1 base, and 10 bases lay outside the gene matches. Germline CDR1 reads SGHVS; CDR2 reads FQNEAQ. The CDR3 runs to 16 residues. As for this clone: No antigen is known for it.

Sequenced: PBMCs. The origin of this receptor is a man aged 25 to 40 in good health and CMV-seronegative. This sequence joins TRBV7-8 and TRBJ1-5, with TRBD1 matching 7 bases. This chain's CDR3 is CASSLEGALSGQPQHF. The CDR3 DNA follows: TGTGCCAGCAGCTTAGAGGGGGCGCTGAGTGGACAGCCCCAGCATTTT.